This T cell receptor beta chain was observed in a study of vaccination and CD4 T cells after COVID-19. The overall study: The post-COVID samples were taken a median roughly 98 days after diagnosis, anywhere from 35 to 161.

CDR1 and CDR2 (germline): SNHLY, FYNNEI. This CDR3 is built from 11 residues. Trimming left V 6 bases short and J 1 base short, with 3 bases between. Treatment defined: approximately 9-day PBMC culture with coronavirus spike peptide pools or control peptides (ViraFEST assay). ViraFEST sequenced TCRs after peptide-pool expansion of antigen-specific T cells. The Oncomine TCR Beta short-read assay sequenced DNA from cultured CD4+ T cells. TCRdb re-derived calls from the PCR reads in MiXCR, one entry per CDR3 protein. The sample includes about 4,000 distinct CDR3 sequences, around two fifths seen only once; the top ten take roughly three fifths. Remarks on this clonotype: Its antigen is still unknown.

Material: CD4+ T cells from blood, cultured in vitro. The chain combines TRBV2 with TRBJ1-1; D not certain. The receptor was isolated from a human donor who had recovered from COVID-19. The CDR3 reads CASRRNTEAFF. CDR3 coding DNA: TGTGCCAGCAGGCGGAACACTGAAGCTTTCTTT.